What follows is one T cell receptor beta chain and its context. Its antigen remains unidentified. The CDR3 consists of 15 residues. V was shortened by 0 bases and J by 0 bases, with 8 bases between the two germline ends. The germline CDR1 and CDR2 sequences are SGHTA and FQGNSA. The authors carried out high-throughput sequencing of TCR beta. They applied it to CD8+ and CD4+ T cells obtained from blood. Age- and sex-matched healthy donors served as the control group. The data were obtained in a study of CD8 T cells in Susac syndrome. Study conclusions and caveats: The study conceded that its TCR sequencing and HLA analysis involved relatively few individuals.

When the RNA was reverse transcribed, random hexamers were used with an input of about 0.5 to 1 ug. Amplification of TCR beta CDR3 spanned 54 Vbeta and 13 Jbeta via immunoSEQ multiplex PCR. TCRdb re-derived calls from the immunoSEQ multiplex PCR reads in MiXCR, one entry per CDR3 protein. The repertoire holds 180,000 or so distinct CDR3 sequences, with around 95% as singletons. The receptor's source is a human donor in good health. The sample was CD4+ T cells from PBMCs. J is TRBJ1-1 and V is TRBV7-2; D is unclear. The CDR3 nucleotides are TGTGCCAGCAGCTTAGCGGCCCAGATGAACACTGAAGCTTTCTTT. It codes for CASSLAAQMNTEAFF.